A single sample gave rise to the 5 T cell receptor beta chains below, sequenced in a study of low-dose radiotherapy and immunotherapy resistance in tumors. Gene-specific TRAV and TRBV primers were used for first-strand cDNA, covering alpha and beta chains. The PCR that amplified TCRs ran for 15 to 25 cycles, relying on a constant-region primer and a V-primer adapter. TCRdb re-called the reads with MiXCR, one entry per CDR3 protein. Of tens of thousands of distinct CDR3 sequences listed, 15% to 20% are singletons. The sample's time point: before trial treatment. The input for sequencing was PBMCs, taken before treatment. These receptors originate from a male donor with prostate cancer.

At least ten counts were recorded for this clonotype. The gene calls are TRBV11-2 and TRBJ1-5, with TRBD1 identical over 7 bases. Trimming took 4 bases from V and 3 from J; bases not matched to a gene: 3. The CDR3 spans 14 residues. Germline V gives CDR1 SGHAT, CDR2 FQNNGV. Written as DNA, the CDR3 is TGTGCCAGCAGCTCCGGACAGGTCAATCAGCCCCAGCATTTT. Translating gives CASSSGQVNQPQHF.

This clonotype showed up many times. This sequence joins TRBV9 and TRBJ2-7, with D unclear. This CDR3 comprises 13 residues. Germline V lookup: CDR1 SGDLS, CDR2 YYNGEE. V was cut by 0 bases and J by 6 bases, with 10 bases left in between. The CDR3 loop reads CASSVEGWGEQYF. For the CDR3, the DNA is TGTGCCAGCAGCGTAGAAGGGTGGGGCGAGCAGTACTTC.

Ten or more counts support this clonotype. The chain employs TRBV7-9 and TRBJ2-2; D is undetermined. The CDR3 is 13 residues long. V dropped 2 bases and J dropped 5 bases, with 6 bases sitting between them. Germline lookup yields CDR1 SEHNR and CDR2 FQNEAQ (reference sequence). The DNA for the CDR3 is TGTGCCAGCAGCTTACCACAGACCGGGGAGCTGTTTTTT. This sequence encodes CASSLPQTGELFF. Using reference TRBV7-9 and TRBJ2-2 for the parts outside the CDR3, the full variable domain is DTGVSQNPRHKITKRGQNVTFRCDPISEHNRLYWYRQTLGQGPEFLTYFQNEAQLEKSRLLSDRFSAERPKGSFSTLEIQRTEQGDSAMYLCASSLPQTGELFFGEGSRLTVL.

This clonotype was counted ten times or more. This chain uses TRBV7-3 with TRBJ2-1; possibly TRBD1 or TRBD2 for D (6 bases each). Trimming took 2 bases from V and 4 from J, leaving 15 bases between them. Germline values: CDR1 SGHTA, CDR2 FQGTGA. This CDR3 is built from 16 residues. DNA for the CDR3: TGTGCCAGCAGCTTACTCGGAGGGGGGTCATACAATGAGCAGTTCTTC. This translates into CASSLLGGGSYNEQFF.

To note about this clonotype: A far larger clone is one nucleotide away, so this likely arose from a read error. J is TRBJ2-2 and V is TRBV6-8, with unresolved D. Trimming took off 5 bases at V and 0 bases at J, with 13 bases between the two ends. Germline V gives CDR1 MNHGY, CDR2 SAAAGT. The CDR3 sequence is 16 residues long. CDR3 sequence: CASSGPSHANTGELFF. The CDR3 bases are TGTGCCAGCAGTGGACCCAGTCACGCGAACACCGGGGAGCTGTTTTTT.